This T cell receptor (beta chain) was captured in a study of neoadjuvant anti-PD-1 for oral cavity cancer. Study context: Non-progressing patients received a fourth nivolumab dose near day 43, then surgery on days 50-56. Study-wide results and limits: Non-responders to neoadjuvant nivolumab had significantly more clonal PBMC T cells than responders.

This CDR3 spans 16 amino acids. Germline lookup yields CDR1 SEHNR and CDR2 FQNEAQ (reference sequence). V gave up 5 bases and J gave up 8 bases; unmatched junction bases: 11. Worth noting for this clone: Its antigen is undetermined.

Blood libraries mostly used about 500 ng genomic DNA, six replicates each. Data came from immunoSEQ multiplex PCR; TCRdb stores just in-frame clones and leaves some out. The repertoire holds about 62,000 clones, roughly 84% seen once, with 2.5% to 3% in the top ten. The rearrangement uses TRBV7-9 and TRBJ2-1, with 11 bases fitting TRBD2. This clonotype originated in a person aged 35-79 years with oral cavity squamous cell carcinoma. The sample here was PBMCs, taken before nivolumab (anti-PD-1) treatment. The CDR3 protein is CASSTLAGGPGDEQFF. The CDR3 DNA sequence: TGTGCCAGCAGCACCTTAGCGGGAGGGCCGGGCGATGAGCAGTTCTTC.